These 14 T cell receptor beta chains were sequenced from one sample in a study of T cell repertoires in cytomegalovirus infection. TCRdb passed the reads through MiXCR, listing each CDR3 protein once. The sample consists of 150,000 to 180,000 distinct CDR3 sequences, 23% of them appearing once. The sample taken for sequencing was PBMCs. The receptors originated from a human donor in good health (CMV status not recorded). Some clones in this sample may be carry-over from other donors' samples.

This clonotype was seen ten or more times. V usage is TRBV5-6 and J usage is TRBJ2-4; D remains ambiguous. Per germline, CDR1 SGHDT and CDR2 YYEEEE. The CDR3 is 16 residues long. Trimming removed 0 bases from V and 7 bases from J, with 17 bases in between. This chain's CDR3 is CASSLDGSKGRNIQYF. CDR3 nucleotide sequence: TGTGCCAGCAGCTTGGATGGTTCCAAGGGCCGGAACATTCAGTACTTC.

The chain couples TRBV7-3 to TRBJ1-5; maybe TRBD1 (6 bases). V gave up 9 bases and J gave up 5 bases, with 17 bases separating them. In germline, CDR1 is SGHTA, CDR2 FQGTGA. The CDR3 has 14 amino acids. The DNA for the CDR3 is TGTGCCAGTCTTTTCAGGACAGATTATCAGCCCCAGCATTTT. It encodes CASLFRTDYQPQHF.

The chain couples TRBV20-1 to TRBJ2-5, with 7 bases that match TRBD2. The junction had 5 bases not matched to a gene; V was cut back by 5 bases and J by 5 bases. CDR1 and CDR2 (germline): DFQATT, SNEGSKA (reference sequence). The CDR3 is 12 residues long. The CDR3 is CSAVVSGETQYF. CDR3 DNA: TGCAGTGCTGTGGTTAGCGGGGAGACCCAGTACTTC.

The chain couples TRBV20-1 to TRBJ2-3; the match to TRBD1 covers 7 bases. CDR3 size: 13 residues. V trimming: 6 bases; J trimming: 0 bases; junction bases outside the gene matches: 3. Germline assignment: CDR1 DFQATT and CDR2 SNEGSKA (reference sequence). The CDR3 sequence is CSAVTGSTDTQYF. The CDR3 DNA is TGCAGTGCCGTGACAGGGAGCACAGATACGCAGTATTTT.

This clonotype showed up just a few times. The rearrangement joins TRBV2 to TRBJ2-5; 7 positions agree with TRBD1. Germline CDR1 is SNHLY and CDR2 is FYNNEI. The length of the CDR3 is 15 residues. V shed 6 bases, J shed 5 bases, and the junction held 12 bases outside the gene matches. The DNA for the CDR3 is TGTGCCAGCAGCTCCTCAGGGGGAGCATGGGAGACCCAGTACTTC. This translates into CASSSSGGAWETQYF.

Notes on this clonotype: Possible read error: a much larger clone is one base away. This chain uses TRBV7-3 with TRBJ2-5; 11 nucleotides agree with TRBD1. V dropped 8 bases and J dropped 4; count of bases not matched to a gene: 12. CDR3 length equals 16 residues. Germline V lookup: CDR1 SGHTA, CDR2 FQGTGA. This CDR3 is CASGSSPGQGGETQYF. CDR3 sequence (DNA): TGTGCCAGCGGCTCATCCCCGGGACAGGGGGGAGAGACCCAGTACTTC.

V gene TRBV7-3 combines with J gene TRBJ1-2, with no clear D. This CDR3 is 17 amino acids long. V lost 2 bases to trimming and J lost 12 bases, with 28 bases between them. Germline V gene lookup returns CDR1 SGHTA and CDR2 FQGTGA. CDR3 amino acids: CASSLSLPLSGQVDNTF. CDR3 bases: TGTGCCAGCAGCTTATCCCTACCGTTGTCGGGCCAAGTCGATAACACCTTC.

This clonotype was detected ten times or more. V usage is TRBV7-2 and J usage is TRBJ1-1; weak D call: TRBD1 (5 bases). V lost 6 bases, J lost 4 bases, and 15 bases lay in between. Germline CDR1 reads SGHTA; CDR2 reads FQGNSA. There are 14 residues in the CDR3. Here the CDR3 DNA reads TGTGCCAGCAGATCGGGCAGGGAGGTCACTGAAGCTTTCTTT. This gives the protein CASRSGREVTEAFF.

The sample holds a few counts of this clonotype. The rearrangement uses TRBV28 and TRBJ1-2; D uncertain. The CDR3 has 13 residues. CDR1 is MDHEN and CDR2 is SYDVKM in the germline V gene. Trimming took 1 base from V and 8 from J, leaving 11 bases between them. CDR3 protein: CASSLSDLYGYTF. CDR3 DNA: TGTGCCAGCAGTTTATCCGACCTGTACGGCTACACCTTC.

This clonotype turned up a few times. An end of the junction does not agree with germline; a read error may underlie this. The chain is built from TRBV4-1 and TRBJ2-2; D might be TRBD1 or TRBD2, each matching 6 bases. Germline-derived CDR1 and CDR2 are MGHRA and YSYEKL. The CDR3 is made up of 16 amino acids. This CDR3 reads CASSQEQGGSTGELFF. The CDR3 nucleotides read TGTGCCAGCAGCCAAGAACAGGGAGGAAGCACCGGGGAGCTGTTTTTT.

In its sample, this clonotype was seen many times. The V call is TRBV29-1, the J call TRBJ2-7, with unresolved D. Trimming shortened V by 3 bases and J by 0 bases, and 3 bases separated the two germline ends. The germline V gene has CDR1 SQVTM and CDR2 ANQGSEA. The CDR3 has 11 amino acids. In DNA, the CDR3 is TGCAGCGTTGAGGTCTCCTACGAGCAGTACTTC. Amino acids: CSVEVSYEQYF.

This clonotype was seen a handful of times. This rearrangement joins TRBV27 to TRBJ2-3; 13 bases agree with TRBD2. Germline CDR1 reads MNHEY; CDR2 reads SMNVEV (reference sequence). This CDR3 has 16 amino acids. Trimming cost V 4 bases and J 4 bases; bases outside gene matches: 5. The CDR3, as DNA: TGTGCCAGCAGTTCCCGACTAGCGGGAGGATCAGATACGCAGTATTTT. Encoded protein: CASSSRLAGGSDTQYF.

The genes are TRBV28 and TRBJ2-7; TRBD1 agrees at 9 bases. V gave up 3 bases and J gave up 5 bases; unmatched junction bases: 8. CDR3 length: 15 residues. Germline CDR1 reads MDHEN; CDR2 reads SYDVKM. The DNA for the CDR3 is TGTGCCAGCAGTTTGCTAGGGACAGGGAGCGACGAGCAGTACTTC. Protein product: CASSLLGTGSDEQYF.

This clonotype came up a few times. The V call is TRBV28, the J call TRBJ2-7, with a possible D match to TRBD1 (6 bases). Germline CDR1 reads MDHEN; CDR2 reads SYDVKM. The germline V and J ends were trimmed by 4 bases and 0 bases, with 10 bases remaining between them. The CDR3 is made up of 14 amino acids. As DNA, the CDR3 is TGTGCCAGCAGTTCAGGGGATAGCTCCTACGAGCAGTACTTC. It translates to CASSSGDSSYEQYF.